The 26 T cell receptor beta chains below all came from one sample that was sequenced in a study of blood T cells in healthy people across ages. Together with a sample-barcoded 5' primer, a J-beta primer mix was included in a second PCR lasting roughly 6 to 12 cycles. TCRdb reprocessed the 5' RACE reads with MiXCR, giving one entry per CDR3 protein. In the table there are roughly 1.6 million distinct CDR3 sequences, 30% to 35% of which are singletons. The sequenced material came from blood. The receptor source for this set is a woman aged 30 to 39 in good health.

The CDR3 region is CASSEHWAGGLTGELFF. Here the CDR3 DNA reads TGTGCCAGCAGTGAACATTGGGCGGGGGGGCTCACCGGGGAGCTGTTTTTT. The chain couples TRBV6-1 to TRBJ2-2, with 9 positions matching TRBD2. V dropped 2 bases and J dropped 4; count of bases not matched to a gene: 8. Per the germline V gene, CDR1 is MNHNS and CDR2 is SASEGT. CDR3 size: 17 residues.

V usage is TRBV12-3 or TRBV12-4 and J usage is TRBJ2-3; D perhaps matches TRBD2 (6 bases). The V end lost 7 bases, the J end lost 11 bases, and 13 bases lay between the germline ends. The CDR3 sequence is 11 residues long. The CDR3 here is CASTHGGEQYF. DNA for the CDR3: TGTGCCAGCACCCACGGGGGTGAGCAGTATTTT.

The CDR3: CASSQDVLAGRNIQYF. The CDR3 bases are TGCGCCAGCAGCCAAGATGTTCTAGCGGGAAGGAACATTCAGTACTTC. This chain links TRBV4-1 with TRBJ2-4, with 9 positions matching TRBD2. The CDR3 length is 16 residues. In germline, CDR1 is MGHRA, CDR2 YSYEKL. V shed 0 bases and J 7 bases; nucleotides not matched to a gene: 7.

This clonotype appeared many times. V gene TRBV4-1 combines with J gene TRBJ2-1; 9 bases match TRBD2. Trimming at V came to 0 bases and at J to 4 bases, leaving 7 bases not matched to a gene. The CDR3 contains 17 residues. Germline-derived CDR1 and CDR2 are MGHRA and YSYEKL. Here the CDR3 reads CASSQDLGSGGYNEQFF. For the CDR3, the DNA is TGCGCCAGCAGCCAAGATCTCGGTAGCGGGGGATACAATGAGCAGTTCTTC.

V gene TRBV5-6 combines with J gene TRBJ1-1; 7 nucleotides match TRBD1. Germline V CDR1 and CDR2: SGHDT, YYEEEE. Losses at the gene ends were 4 bases for V and 5 bases for J; bases not matched to a gene: 5. CDR3 length: 13 residues. Written as DNA, the CDR3 is TGTGCCAGCAGCACCGACAGGGAGACTGAAGCTTTCTTT. Translated, it gives CASSTDRETEAFF.

About this clonotype itself: This may stem from a read error, because a much larger clone lies one nucleotide away. V is TRBV5-1 and J is TRBJ1-1, with D perhaps TRBD1 (5 bases). The CDR3 has 15 residues. Germline V gives CDR1 SGHRS, CDR2 YFSETQ. The CDR3 is CASSLEYQGVTGAFF. The CDR3, as DNA: TGCGCCAGCAGCTTGGAATACCAGGGAGTAACTGGAGCTTTCTTT.

This clonotype has a handful of counts. The gene calls are TRBV4-1 and TRBJ2-7, with a tentative D call TRBD1 (6 bases). Trimming left V 4 bases short and J 2 bases short, with 12 bases between. Germline V gives CDR1 MGHRA, CDR2 YSYEKL. The CDR3 sequence is 14 residues long. The CDR3 spells CASSPRDMAYEQYF. In nucleotides, the CDR3 is TGCGCCAGCAGCCCCCGGGACATGGCCTACGAGCAGTACTTC.

V and J are TRBV20-1 and TRBJ2-1, with 10 nucleotides matching TRBD1. CDR3 size: 17 residues. Germline V CDR1 and CDR2: DFQATT, SNEGSKA (reference sequence). V trimming: 0 bases; J trimming: 4 bases; junction bases outside the gene matches: 9. The CDR3 reads CSARDVGGDRGYNEQFF. The CDR3 DNA follows: TGCAGTGCTAGAGATGTAGGAGGGGACAGGGGATACAATGAGCAGTTCTTC.

The rearrangement uses TRBV28 and TRBJ2-5; D not certain. The tail of the sequence fits TRBJ2-7 better, so the J call may be wrong. CDR3 length: 15 residues. Germline V lookup: CDR1 MDHEN, CDR2 SYDVKM. The CDR3 DNA reads as TGTGCCAGCAGTGAAACATCCCTTCTAGTACCCGAGCAGTACTTC. This gives the protein CASSETSLLVPEQYF.

This clonotype was counted between two and nine times. The rearrangement links TRBV2 to TRBJ2-7; TRBD2 matches 7 bases. V lost 2 bases and J lost 2; bases outside the gene matches: 6. CDR1 is SNHLY, CDR2 FYNNEI, per germline. The CDR3 covers 15 residues. CDR3 protein: CASSEQRGPTYEQYF. The CDR3 DNA reads as TGTGCCAGCAGTGAACAGCGGGGCCCGACCTACGAGCAGTACTTC.

V gene TRBV30 combines with J gene TRBJ2-5; perhaps TRBD2 as D (5 bases). Germline values: CDR1 GTSNPN, CDR2 SVGIG (reference sequence). The CDR3 has 12 residues. V gave up 5 bases and J gave up 4 bases, with 11 bases separating them. The CDR3 spells CAWAGEGETQYF. For the CDR3, the DNA is TGTGCCTGGGCCGGGGAAGGAGAGACCCAGTACTTC.

This rearrangement joins TRBV7-2 to TRBJ2-7; D is possibly TRBD1 or TRBD2 (5 bases each). Germline V gives CDR1 SGHTA, CDR2 FQGNSA. Trimming shortened V by 4 bases and J by 3 bases, and 16 bases separated the two germline ends. CDR3 length equals 15 residues. CDR3 amino acids: CASSSGPRNLYEQYF. As DNA, the CDR3 is TGTGCCAGCAGCTCGGGACCTCGAAACCTCTACGAGCAGTACTTC. Full variable domain (remainder filled in from reference TRBV7-2 and TRBJ2-7): GAGVSQSPSNKVTEKGKDVELRCDPISGHTALYWYRQSLGQGLEFLIYFQGNSAPDKSGLPSDRFSAERTGGSVSTLTIQRTQQEDSAVYLCASSSGPRNLYEQYFGPGTRLTVT.

The table lists this clonotype with a few counts. The J gene is TRBJ2-7, the V gene TRBV25-1; no definite D call. The CDR3 is made up of 15 amino acids. Germline assignment: CDR1 MGHDK and CDR2 SYGVNS. V lost 1 base and J lost 0, with 10 bases in between. The CDR3 sequence: CASSESGSVSYEQYF. The CDR3 DNA is TGTGCCAGCAGTGAATCGGGTTCCGTCTCCTACGAGCAGTACTTC.

The gene calls are TRBV20-1 and TRBJ1-1, with a possible D match to TRBD1 (5 bases). Germline assignment: CDR1 DFQATT and CDR2 SNEGSKA (reference sequence). The CDR3 consists of 15 residues. The V end lost 3 bases, the J end lost 4 bases, and 18 bases lay between the germline ends. The CDR3 spells CSASSPGAAGTEAFF. The CDR3 DNA is TGCAGTGCTAGTTCCCCCGGGGCCGCAGGCACTGAAGCTTTCTTT.

As to this clonotype: A clone one base away is much larger, so this may be a read error. The chain employs TRBV15 and TRBJ2-6; possibly TRBD1 for D (5 bases). CDR1 is LNHNV and CDR2 is YYDKDF in the germline V gene (reference sequence). The CDR3 consists of 15 residues. Here the CDR3 reads CATSTRISGANVRTF. The CDR3 region has the DNA TGTGCCACCAGCACCCGGATCTCTGGGGCCAACGTCCGGACTTTC.

Points on this clonotype: One base away lies a much larger clone, so this may be a sequencing read error. The chain recombines TRBV20-1 with TRBJ2-1, with TRBD2 identical over 9 bases. From germline, CDR1 is DFQATT and CDR2 SNEGSKA (reference sequence). Germline trimming cut 1 base from V and 8 bases from J; bases unmatched to any gene: 12. The CDR3 is 16 amino acids. The CDR3 sequence is CSARVVRGRAIHEQFF. DNA of the CDR3: TGCAGTGCTAGAGTAGTGCGCGGGAGGGCCATCCATGAGCAGTTCTTC.

This clonotype has a handful of counts. This sequence joins TRBV6-6 and TRBJ2-7, with D maybe TRBD1 (5 bases). Trimming left V 6 bases short and J 2 bases short, with 14 bases between. Germline lookup yields CDR1 MNHNY and CDR2 SVGAGI (reference sequence). The CDR3 spans 14 residues. The CDR3 DNA reads TGTGCCAGCAGCCACACCAGGGTGGCCTACGAGCAGTACTTC. The encoded protein is CASSHTRVAYEQYF.

This clonotype has a handful of counts. The gene calls are TRBV6-1 and TRBJ2-7; a weak D match, TRBD1 (5 bases). CDR3 length: 13 residues. The V end lost 9 bases, the J end lost 3 bases, and 15 bases lay between the germline ends. CDR1 and CDR2 from the germline V gene are MNHNS and SASEGT. The CDR3 reads CASGQIPRYEQYF. DNA for the CDR3: TGTGCCAGTGGACAAATCCCTCGCTACGAGCAGTACTTC.

This clonotype was observed many times. J is TRBJ2-7 and V is TRBV28, with unresolved D. This CDR3 comprises 15 residues. Germline-derived CDR1 and CDR2 are MDHEN and SYDVKM. Trimming pared 3 bases from V and 2 bases from J, leaving 14 bases between. CDR3 bases: TGTGCCAGCAGTTTTGTAATCGGCCAAGCCTACGAGCAGTACTTC. Translation gives CASSFVIGQAYEQYF.

The chain is built from TRBV15 and TRBJ2-7; 7 positions match TRBD2. Germline CDR1 is LNHNV and CDR2 is YYDKDF (reference sequence). The CDR3 loop spans 14 amino acids. Trimming removed 3 bases from V and 7 bases from J; junction bases left unmatched: 9. In DNA, the CDR3 is TGTGCCACCAGCAGGAGGGACGGCGGGGGAGAGCAGTACTTC. This codes for CATSRRDGGGEQYF.

The J gene is TRBJ1-1, the V gene TRBV12-3 or TRBV12-4; possible D gene TRBD1, 5 bases. The germline V and J ends were trimmed by 3 bases and 4 bases, with 9 bases remaining between them. CDR3 length: 13 residues. Here the CDR3 reads CASSFTGPTEAFF. The CDR3 region has the DNA TGTGCCAGCAGTTTTACAGGCCCCACTGAAGCTTTCTTT.

The chain employs TRBV4-1 and TRBJ2-7; 11 bases align to TRBD1. From germline, CDR1 is MGHRA and CDR2 YSYEKL. J gave up 1 base and V 3 bases, and 8 bases lay outside the gene matches. The CDR3 extends over 17 amino acids. The CDR3 DNA sequence: TGCGCCAGCAGCCATAAGGGGGGACAGGGGGTATCCTACGAGCAGTACTTC. This gives the protein CASSHKGGQGVSYEQYF.

This clonotype occurred a few times. The rearrangement joins TRBV4-1 to TRBJ1-4, with TRBD1 as a possible D gene (6 bases). V shed 3 bases and J shed 5 bases, with 19 bases lying between them. From germline, CDR1 is MGHRA and CDR2 YSYEKL. CDR3 length: 17 residues. CDR3 sequence (DNA): TGCGCCAGCAGCCAGGGGGGGCTTGGCAGCCTAAATGAAAAACTGTTTTTT. Translation: CASSQGGLGSLNEKLFF.

The chain joins TRBV5-1 to TRBJ2-5; 13 positions match TRBD2. Unmatched junction bases numbered 15, after V lost 0 bases and J lost 7 bases. Germline V gives CDR1 SGHRS, CDR2 YFSETQ. This CDR3 is built from 19 residues. In DNA form, the CDR3 reads TGCGCCAGCAGCTTGGCCTCTTCAGGACTAGCGGGAGAGGAAGGGACCCAGTACTTC. Translation gives CASSLASSGLAGEEGTQYF.

This clonotype was recorded a few times. The rearrangement uses TRBV28 and TRBJ2-4; D is perhaps TRBD1 (6 bases). Per the germline V gene, CDR1 is MDHEN and CDR2 is SYDVKM. V lost 1 base to trimming and J lost 1 base, with 8 bases between them. CDR3 length equals 15 residues. The CDR3 DNA reads TGTGCCAGCAGTTTATACAGGGAGGCCAAAAACATTCAGTACTTC. Encoded protein: CASSLYREAKNIQYF.

This rearrangement joins TRBV9 to TRBJ2-1; D is ambiguous. Looked up from germline, CDR1 is SGDLS and CDR2 is YYNGEE. V lost 1 base, J lost 9 bases, and 8 bases lay in between. The CDR3 has 12 amino acids. The CDR3 reads CASSVNAFEQFF. CDR3 DNA: TGTGCCAGCAGCGTAAATGCATTTGAGCAGTTCTTC.